This T cell receptor (beta chain) was observed in a study of OX40 agonist ivuxolimab in advanced cancers. Study context: Ivuxolimab, which is an agonistic anti-OX40 (CD134) antibody, was administered to the patients. Three patients, one with hepatocellular carcinoma and two with cutaneous melanoma, achieved partial responses.

Sampling times: baseline, cycle 4 day 1, cycle 7 day 1. Germline CDR1 reads SNHLY; CDR2 reads FYNNEI. This CDR3 region has 16 residues. The V and J ends lost 5 bases and 3 bases respectively, with 14 bases between them. Only in-frame clones appear in the TCRdb table, and some are missing; sequencing was by immunoSEQ multiplex PCR. The sample yields 17,000 or so clones, about four fifths seen once. Sample: CD4+ or CD8+ T cells sorted from blood, taken in a trial of the OX40 agonist ivuxolimab. The rearrangement uses TRBV2 and TRBJ2-6; D gene uncertain. The source is an adult with an advanced solid tumor such as melanoma, head and neck, liver or kidney cancer. The CDR3 loop reads CASSRDALDGANVLTF. The CDR3 coding sequence is TGTGCCAGCAGTAGGGATGCGTTAGATGGGGCCAACGTCCTGACTTTC.